A selection of T cell receptor beta chains follows, all from one sample in a study of blood T cell repertoires in COVID-19. Only in-frame clones appear in the TCRdb table, and some are missing; sequencing was by immunoSEQ multiplex PCR. The repertoire holds fewer than 100,000 clones, with approximately 92% as singletons. The sequenced sample consisted of peripheral blood. The receptors here all came from an elderly woman with acute or convalescent COVID-19. Each CDR3 is given with its conserved first and last residue. The order of the fields is clone size, J gene, V gene, D gene, CDR3 protein, CDR3 DNA. A D gene is named only where the DNA matches it firmly. Clone size is not always given. Where it is, it says once, few, many or a class for expanded clones.

size: -; J: TRBJ2-5; V: TRBV28; D: TRBD2; CDR3: CASSPEAGGYQETQYF; DNA: TGTGCCAGCAGTCCGGAGGCGGGAGGCTATCAAGAGACCCAGTACTTC
size: few; J: TRBJ1-3; V: TRBV6-6; D: TRBD1; CDR3: CASSSWDRGPGNTIYF; DNA: TGTGCCAGCAGTTCATGGGACAGGGGCCCTGGAAACACCATATATTTT
size: -; J: TRBJ2-2; V: TRBV5-6; D: -; CDR3: CASSLVGQGNTGELFF; DNA: TGTGCCAGCAGCTTGGTTGGCCAGGGAAACACCGGGGAGCTGTTTTTT
size: -; J: TRBJ2-5; V: TRBV11-2; D: -; CDR3: CASSLVGAQETQYF; DNA: TGTGCCAGCAGCTTAGTGGGAGCTCAAGAGACCCAGTACTTC
size: -; J: TRBJ1-2; V: TRBV6-5; D: TRBD1; CDR3: CASIRTGVTDGYTF; DNA: TGTGCCAGCATCAGGACAGGGGTAACGGATGGCTACACCTTC
size: once; J: TRBJ1-2; V: TRBV19; D: TRBD1; CDR3: CASSGTAANYGYTF; DNA: TGTGCCAGTAGTGGGACAGCAGCAAACTATGGCTACACCTTC
size: -; J: TRBJ1-1; V: TRBV14; D: TRBD1; CDR3: CASSLYRGPTEAFF; DNA: TGTGCCAGCAGCCTATACAGGGGGCCTACTGAAGCTTTCTTT
size: once; J: TRBJ2-1; V: TRBV18; D: TRBD1; CDR3: CASSPLLTGDNEQFF; DNA: TGTGCCAGCTCACCCCTATTGACAGGGGACAATGAGCAGTTCTTC
size: -; J: TRBJ1-5; V: TRBV6-6; D: TRBD1; CDR3: CASSLRGDTGARYSNQPQHF; DNA: TGTGCCAGCAGCCTGAGGGGCGACACAGGGGCCCGCTATAGCAATCAGCCCCAGCATTTT
size: -; J: TRBJ1-6; V: TRBV2; D: TRBD1; CDR3: CASSRGTVVGSPLHF; DNA: TGTGCCAGCAGCAGGGGGACCGTTGTCGGTTCACCCCTCCACTTT
size: -; J: TRBJ2-3; V: TRBV28; D: TRBD2; CDR3: CASTTSGATSTDTQYF; DNA: TGTGCCAGCACGACTAGCGGGGCTACTAGCACAGATACGCAGTATTTT
size: -; J: TRBJ2-1; V: TRBV19; D: -; CDR3: CASSIDRASAGYNEQFF; DNA: TGTGCCAGTAGTATAGATCGGGCTAGCGCAGGTTACAATGAGCAGTTCTTC
size: -; J: TRBJ2-7; V: TRBV18; D: TRBD2; CDR3: CASSPTSGNYEQYF; DNA: TGTGCCAGCTCACCAACTAGCGGGAACTACGAGCAGTACTTC
size: -; J: TRBJ2-7; V: TRBV12-3/TRBV12-4; D: TRBD1; CDR3: CASTGGGYEQYF; DNA: TGTGCCAGCACAGGGGGCGGCTACGAGCAGTACTTC
size: -; J: TRBJ1-1; V: TRBV7-9; D: TRBD1; CDR3: CASSSQTGTGVVVTEAFF; DNA: TGTGCCAGCAGCTCACAAACCGGGACAGGGGTGGTGGTCACTGAAGCTTTCTTT
size: -; J: TRBJ2-1; V: TRBV19; D: TRBD1; CDR3: CASRQGSSYNEQFF; DNA: TGTGCCAGTAGACAGGGGAGCTCCTACAATGAGCAGTTCTTC
size: -; J: TRBJ2-7; V: TRBV4-1; D: -; CDR3: CASSQPTGIDEQYF; DNA: TGCGCCAGCAGCCAACCGACGGGGATAGACGAGCAGTACTTC
size: -; J: TRBJ2-7; V: TRBV11-2; D: TRBD2; CDR3: CASSLEAGGPGEQYF; DNA: TGTGCCAGCAGCTTAGAGGCGGGAGGGCCGGGGGAGCAGTACTTC
size: -; J: TRBJ2-1; V: TRBV4-2; D: -; CDR3: CASSQEGGGPFF; DNA: TGTGCCAGCAGCCAAGAAGGGGGGGGCCCGTTCTTC
size: -; J: TRBJ1-1; V: TRBV27; D: TRBD1; CDR3: CASNRQGARNPEAFF; DNA: TGTGCCAGCAACCGACAGGGGGCGCGAAACCCTGAAGCTTTCTTT
size: -; J: TRBJ2-1; V: TRBV5-1; D: TRBD1; CDR3: CASTRSGGRAYNEQFF; DNA: TGCGCCAGCACCCGGTCAGGGGGCAGGGCCTACAATGAGCAGTTCTTC
size: -; J: TRBJ1-2; V: TRBV28; D: -; CDR3: CASSLQVGGYTF; DNA: TGTGCCAGCAGTTTACAGGTCGGAGGCTACACCTTC
size: -; J: TRBJ1-3; V: TRBV6-6; D: -; CDR3: CASSSDGRLTGNTIYF; DNA: TGTGCCAGCAGTTCGGACGGGAGATTAACTGGAAACACCATATATTTT
size: -; J: TRBJ2-2; V: TRBV6-6; D: -; CDR3: CASSDWGGLYTGELFF; DNA: TGTGCCAGCAGTGACTGGGGGGGCTTATACACCGGGGAGCTGTTTTTT
size: -; J: TRBJ2-7; V: TRBV11-1; D: -; CDR3: CASSLDRVGNEQYF; DNA: TGTGCCAGCAGCTTAGACAGGGTTGGAAACGAGCAGTACTTC
size: few; J: TRBJ2-7; V: TRBV27; D: TRBD2; CDR3: CASSSTAGNSYEQYF; DNA: TGTGCCAGCAGTTCGACAGCGGGAAACTCCTACGAGCAGTACTTC
size: -; J: TRBJ2-7; V: TRBV6-5; D: TRBD2; CDR3: CASSRTSGRTYEQYF; DNA: TGTGCCAGCAGTCGGACTAGCGGTCGAACCTACGAGCAGTACTTC
size: -; J: TRBJ2-7; V: TRBV9; D: -; CDR3: CASSPHPGAYEQYF; DNA: TGTGCCAGCAGCCCCCACCCGGGGGCCTACGAGCAGTACTTC
size: -; J: TRBJ2-2; V: TRBV7-2; D: -; CDR3: CASSFNWRAQNTGELFF; DNA: TGTGCCAGCAGCTTTAACTGGCGGGCCCAGAACACCGGGGAGCTGTTTTTT
size: once; J: TRBJ2-2; V: TRBV28; D: TRBD1; CDR3: CASSLRDRDTGELFF; DNA: TGTGCCAGCAGCCTCCGGGACAGGGACACCGGGGAGCTGTTTTTT
size: -; J: TRBJ1-2; V: TRBV4-2; D: TRBD1; CDR3: CASSQDGTVNYGYTF; DNA: TGTGCCAGCAGCCAAGATGGGACAGTAAACTATGGCTACACCTTC
size: -; J: TRBJ1-6; V: TRBV5-1; D: -; CDR3: CASSLDQSLYNSPLHF; DNA: TGCGCCAGCAGCTTGGATCAATCCCTATATAATTCACCCCTCCACTTT
size: -; J: TRBJ2-1; V: TRBV5-1; D: -; CDR3: CASSRRVGNEQFF; DNA: TGCGCCAGCAGCAGACGGGTCGGGAATGAGCAGTTCTTC
size: -; J: TRBJ1-5; V: TRBV2; D: -; CDR3: CASSATQGFSNQPQHF; DNA: TGTGCCAGCAGTGCAACCCAGGGGTTTAGCAATCAGCCCCAGCATTTT
size: -; J: TRBJ2-7; V: TRBV5-1; D: -; CDR3: CASSFGGGRPYEQYF; DNA: TGCGCCAGCAGCTTTGGTGGAGGACGGCCCTACGAGCAGTACTTC
size: once; J: TRBJ1-1; V: TRBV6-4; D: -; CDR3: CASRVANGAFF; DNA: TGTGCCAGCAGGGTTGCCAACGGAGCTTTCTTT
size: -; J: TRBJ2-5; V: TRBV7-9; D: -; CDR3: CASSLVTGVETQYF; DNA: TGTGCCAGCAGCTTAGTTACGGGAGTTGAGACCCAGTACTTC
size: -; J: TRBJ2-7; V: TRBV7-5; D: -; CDR3: CVRANRDRGPSGLYEQYF; DNA: TGTGTCAGAGCAAACCGGGACAGGGGGCCTTCTGGACTCTACGAGCAGTACTTC
size: -; J: TRBJ1-2; V: TRBV6-1; D: -; CDR3: CASSEWEGYTF; DNA: TGTGCCAGCAGTGAATGGGAGGGCTACACCTTC
size: -; J: TRBJ1-4; V: TRBV5-6; D: -; CDR3: CASSLARSNEKLFF; DNA: TGTGCCAGCAGCTTGGCGCGTAGCAATGAAAAACTGTTTTTT
size: -; J: TRBJ2-3; V: TRBV19; D: -; CDR3: CASTVNRVRTDTQYF; DNA: TGTGCCAGTACCGTAAACAGGGTGAGGACAGATACGCAGTATTTT
size: -; J: TRBJ2-1; V: TRBV4-1; D: TRBD1; CDR3: CASSLQGAGYNEQFF; DNA: TGCGCCAGCAGCTTACAGGGGGCGGGCTACAATGAGCAGTTCTTC
size: -; J: TRBJ1-1; V: TRBV7-9; D: -; CDR3: CASSYRVNTEAFF; DNA: TGTGCCAGCAGCTACAGGGTGAACACTGAAGCTTTCTTT
size: -; J: TRBJ1-6; V: TRBV19; D: TRBD1; CDR3: CASSIKGALPKSPLHF; DNA: TGTGCCAGTAGTATAAAGGGGGCGCTTCCGAAGTCACCCCTCCACTTT
size: -; J: TRBJ2-3; V: TRBV6-6; D: -; CDR3: CASSQLATDTQYF; DNA: TGTGCCAGCAGCCAGCTAGCTACAGATACGCAGTATTTT